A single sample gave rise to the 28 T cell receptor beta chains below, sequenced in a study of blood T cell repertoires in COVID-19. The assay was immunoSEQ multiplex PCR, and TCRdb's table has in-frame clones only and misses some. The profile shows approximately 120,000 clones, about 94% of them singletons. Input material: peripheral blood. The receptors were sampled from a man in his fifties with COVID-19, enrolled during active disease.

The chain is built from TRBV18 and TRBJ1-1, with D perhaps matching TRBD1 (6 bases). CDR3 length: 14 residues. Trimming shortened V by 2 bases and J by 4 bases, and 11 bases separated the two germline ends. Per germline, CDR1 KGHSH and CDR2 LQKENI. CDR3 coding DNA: TGTGCCAGCTCACCAGGGAGGGGGGCCACTGAAGCTTTCTTT. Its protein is CASSPGRGATEAFF.

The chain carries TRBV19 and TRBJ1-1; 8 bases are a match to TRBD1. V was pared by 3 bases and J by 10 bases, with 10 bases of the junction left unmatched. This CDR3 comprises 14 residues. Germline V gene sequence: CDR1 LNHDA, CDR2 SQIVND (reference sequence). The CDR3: CASSIGQGSLGAFF. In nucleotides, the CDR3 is TGTGCCAGTAGTATTGGACAGGGTAGTTTGGGAGCTTTCTTT.

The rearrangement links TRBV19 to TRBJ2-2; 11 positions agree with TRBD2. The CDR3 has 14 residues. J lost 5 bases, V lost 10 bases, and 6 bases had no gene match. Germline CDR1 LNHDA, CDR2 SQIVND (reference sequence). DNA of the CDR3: TGTGCCAAACAACTAGCGGGAGCTACCGGGGAGCTGTTTTTT. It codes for CAKQLAGATGELFF.

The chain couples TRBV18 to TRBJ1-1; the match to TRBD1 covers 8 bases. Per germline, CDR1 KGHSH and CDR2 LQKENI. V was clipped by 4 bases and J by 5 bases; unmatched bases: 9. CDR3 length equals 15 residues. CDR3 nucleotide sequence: TGTGCCAGCTCACTCTCACAGGGGGGAGAAACTGAAGCTTTCTTT. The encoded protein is CASSLSQGGETEAFF.

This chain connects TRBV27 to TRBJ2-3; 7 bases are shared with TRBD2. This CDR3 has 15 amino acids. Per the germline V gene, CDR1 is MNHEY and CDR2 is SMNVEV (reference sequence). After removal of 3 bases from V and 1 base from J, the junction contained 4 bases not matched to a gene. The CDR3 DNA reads TGTGCCAGCAGTTTCTCCAGCGGGGGCACAGATACGCAGTATTTT. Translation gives CASSFSSGGTDTQYF.

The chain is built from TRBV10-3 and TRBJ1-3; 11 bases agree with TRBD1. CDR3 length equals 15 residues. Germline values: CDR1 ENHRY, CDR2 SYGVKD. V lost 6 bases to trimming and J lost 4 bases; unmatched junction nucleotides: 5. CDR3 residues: CAIRGQGVEGNTIYF. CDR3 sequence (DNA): TGTGCCATCAGGGGACAGGGGGTAGAGGGAAACACCATATATTTT.

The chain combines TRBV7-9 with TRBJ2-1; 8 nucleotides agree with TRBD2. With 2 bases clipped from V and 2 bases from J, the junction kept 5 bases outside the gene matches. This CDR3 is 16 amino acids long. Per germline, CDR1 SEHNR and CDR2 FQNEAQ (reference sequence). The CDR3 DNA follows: TGTGCCAGCAGCTTAAGTGGAGCGGGAGCCTACAATGAGCAGTTCTTC. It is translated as CASSLSGAGAYNEQFF.

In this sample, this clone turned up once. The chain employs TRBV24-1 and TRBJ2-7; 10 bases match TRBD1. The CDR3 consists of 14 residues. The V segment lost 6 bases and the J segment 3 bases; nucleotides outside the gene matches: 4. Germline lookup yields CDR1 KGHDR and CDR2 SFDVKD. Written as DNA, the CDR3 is TGTGCCACCAGTCCGGGACAGGGGCTCTACGAGCAGTACTTC. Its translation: CATSPGQGLYEQYF.

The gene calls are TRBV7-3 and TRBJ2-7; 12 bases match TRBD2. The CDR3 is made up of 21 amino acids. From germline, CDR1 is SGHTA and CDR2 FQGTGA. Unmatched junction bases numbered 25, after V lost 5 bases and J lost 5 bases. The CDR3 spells CASSLGRALGGLAGRGNEQYV. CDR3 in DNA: TGTGCCAGCAGCCTGGGAAGGGCACTCGGGGGACTAGCGGGTAGGGGGAACGAGCAGTACGTC.

The CDR3 loop is CASSCLAGENRYTGELFF. The DNA for the CDR3 is TGTGCCAGCAGTTGTTTAGCGGGAGAAAATCGGTACACCGGGGAGCTGTTTTTT. The chain carries TRBV28 and TRBJ2-2; TRBD2 agrees at 9 bases. After removal of 4 bases from V and 3 bases from J, the junction contained 12 bases not matched to a gene. This CDR3 contains 18 residues. CDR1 MDHEN and CDR2 SYDVKM come from the germline V gene.

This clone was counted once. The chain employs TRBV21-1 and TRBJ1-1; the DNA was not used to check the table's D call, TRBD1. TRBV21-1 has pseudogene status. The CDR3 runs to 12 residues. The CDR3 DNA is TGTGCCAGACAGGGTCGGCGGACTGAAGCTTTCTTT. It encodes CARQGRRTEAFF.

CDR3: CASRIWSEIYGYTF. CDR3 bases: TGTGCCAGCAGGATTTGGAGCGAGATCTATGGCTACACCTTC. This chain connects TRBV5-4 to TRBJ1-2; D remains unclear. Germline values: CDR1 SGHNT, CDR2 YYREEE (reference sequence). Trimming stripped 5 bases from V and 4 bases from J, with 15 bases between. This CDR3 has 14 amino acids.

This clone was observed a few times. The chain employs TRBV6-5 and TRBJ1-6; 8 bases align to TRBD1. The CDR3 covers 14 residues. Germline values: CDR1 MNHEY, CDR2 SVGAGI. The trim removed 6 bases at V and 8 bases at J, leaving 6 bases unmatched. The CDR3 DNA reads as TGTGCCAGCAGGCCGGACAGGGATGATTCACCCCTCCACTTT. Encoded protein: CASRPDRDDSPLHF.

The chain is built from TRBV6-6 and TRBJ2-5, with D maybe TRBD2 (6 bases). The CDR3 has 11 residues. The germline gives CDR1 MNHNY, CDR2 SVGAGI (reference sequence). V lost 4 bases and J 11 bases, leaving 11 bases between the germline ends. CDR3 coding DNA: TGTGCCAGCAGTTCGGGACTTGTACAGTACTTC. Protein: CASSSGLVQYF.

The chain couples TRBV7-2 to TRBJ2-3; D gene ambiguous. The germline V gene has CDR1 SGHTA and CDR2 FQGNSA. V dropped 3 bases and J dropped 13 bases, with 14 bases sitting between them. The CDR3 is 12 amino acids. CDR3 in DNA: TGTGCCAGCAGCTTTAGCATGGAATCGAAGTATTTT. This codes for CASSFSMESKYF.

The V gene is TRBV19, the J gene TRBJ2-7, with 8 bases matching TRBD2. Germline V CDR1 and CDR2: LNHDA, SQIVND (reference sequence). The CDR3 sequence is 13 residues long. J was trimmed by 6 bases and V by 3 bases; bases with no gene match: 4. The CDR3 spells CASSISGGGEQYF. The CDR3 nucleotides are TGTGCCAGTAGTATCTCCGGGGGGGGCGAGCAGTACTTC.

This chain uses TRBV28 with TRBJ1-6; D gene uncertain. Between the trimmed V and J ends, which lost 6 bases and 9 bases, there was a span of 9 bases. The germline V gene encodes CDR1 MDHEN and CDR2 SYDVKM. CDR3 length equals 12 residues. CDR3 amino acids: CASSAARSPLHF. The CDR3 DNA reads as TGTGCCAGCAGCGCGGCCCGTTCACCCCTCCACTTT. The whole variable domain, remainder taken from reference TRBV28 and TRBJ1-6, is DVKVTQSSRYLVKRTGEKVFLECVQDMDHENMFWYRQDPGLGLRLIYFSYDVKMKEKGDIPEGYSVSREKKERFSLILESASTNQTSMYLCASSAARSPLHFGNGTRLTVT.

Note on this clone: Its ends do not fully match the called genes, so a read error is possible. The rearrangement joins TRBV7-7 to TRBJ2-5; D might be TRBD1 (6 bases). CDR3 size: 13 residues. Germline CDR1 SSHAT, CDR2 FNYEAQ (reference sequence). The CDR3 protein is CASSLPGAETQYF. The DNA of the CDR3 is TGTGCTAGCAGCTTGCCAGGGGCCGAGACCCAGTACTTC.

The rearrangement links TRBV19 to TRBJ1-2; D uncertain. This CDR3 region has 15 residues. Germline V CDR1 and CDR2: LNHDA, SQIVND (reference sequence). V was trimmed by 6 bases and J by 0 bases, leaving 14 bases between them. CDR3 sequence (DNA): TGTGCCAGTAGAGATCCGGGAGGGCCTAACTATGGCTACACCTTC. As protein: CASRDPGGPNYGYTF.

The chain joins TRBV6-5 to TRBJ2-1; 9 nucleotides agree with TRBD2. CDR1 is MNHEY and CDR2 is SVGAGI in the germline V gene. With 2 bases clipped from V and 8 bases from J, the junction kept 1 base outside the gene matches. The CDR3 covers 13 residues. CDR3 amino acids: CASSYRTSDEQFF. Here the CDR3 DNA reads TGTGCCAGCAGTTACCGGACTAGCGATGAGCAGTTCTTC.

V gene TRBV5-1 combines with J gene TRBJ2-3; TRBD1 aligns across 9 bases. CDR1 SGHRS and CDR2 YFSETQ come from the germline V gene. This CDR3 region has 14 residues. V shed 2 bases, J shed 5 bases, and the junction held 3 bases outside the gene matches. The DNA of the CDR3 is TGCGCCAGCAGCTTCAGGACAGGGGAAGATACGCAGTATTTT. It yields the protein CASSFRTGEDTQYF.

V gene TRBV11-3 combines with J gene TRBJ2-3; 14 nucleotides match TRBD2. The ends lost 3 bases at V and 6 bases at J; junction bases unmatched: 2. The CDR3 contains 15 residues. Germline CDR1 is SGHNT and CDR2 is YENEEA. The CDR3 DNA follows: TGTGCCAGCAGCTTCAGGACTAGCGGGGGGGATACGCAGTATTTT. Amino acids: CASSFRTSGGDTQYF. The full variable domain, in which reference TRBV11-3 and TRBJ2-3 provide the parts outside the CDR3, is EAGVVQSPRYKIIEKKQPVAFWCNPISGHNTLYWYLQNLGQGPELLIRYENEEAVDDSQLPKDRFSAERLKGVDSTLKIQPAELGDSAVYLCASSFRTSGGDTQYFGPGTRLTVL.

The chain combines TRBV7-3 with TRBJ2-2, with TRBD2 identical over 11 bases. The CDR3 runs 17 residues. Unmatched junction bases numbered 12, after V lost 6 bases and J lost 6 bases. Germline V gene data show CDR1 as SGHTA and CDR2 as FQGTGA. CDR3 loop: CASSSYEVAGGAGELFF. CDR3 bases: TGTGCCAGCAGTTCATACGAGGTAGCGGGAGGGGCCGGGGAGCTGTTTTTT.

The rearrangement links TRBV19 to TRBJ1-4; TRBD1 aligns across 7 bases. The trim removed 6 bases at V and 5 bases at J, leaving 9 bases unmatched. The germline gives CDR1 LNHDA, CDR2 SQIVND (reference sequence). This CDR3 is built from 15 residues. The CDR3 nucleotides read TGTGCCAGTAGCCTACAAGAACAGGGGAATGAAAAACTGTTTTTT. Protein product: CASSLQEQGNEKLFF.

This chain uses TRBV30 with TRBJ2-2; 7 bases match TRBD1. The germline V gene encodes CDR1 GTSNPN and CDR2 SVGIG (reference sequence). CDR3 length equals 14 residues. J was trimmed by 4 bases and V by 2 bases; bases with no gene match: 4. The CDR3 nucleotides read TGTGCCTGGAGTCGAAGGGGGCTCACCGGGGAGCTGTTTTTT. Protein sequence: CAWSRRGLTGELFF.

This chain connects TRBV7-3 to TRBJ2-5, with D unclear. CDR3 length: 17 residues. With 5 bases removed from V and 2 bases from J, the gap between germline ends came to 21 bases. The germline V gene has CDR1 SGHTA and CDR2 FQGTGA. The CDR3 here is CASSPTPVSTTQETQYF. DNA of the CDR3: TGTGCCAGCAGCCCGACCCCGGTTAGCACAACACAAGAGACCCAGTACTTC.

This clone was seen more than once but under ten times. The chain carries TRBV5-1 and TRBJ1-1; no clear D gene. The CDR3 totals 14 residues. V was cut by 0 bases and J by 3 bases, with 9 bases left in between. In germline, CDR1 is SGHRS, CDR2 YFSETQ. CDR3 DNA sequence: TGCGCCAGCAGCTTGGGTATCAGGTACACTGAAGCTTTCTTT. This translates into CASSLGIRYTEAFF.

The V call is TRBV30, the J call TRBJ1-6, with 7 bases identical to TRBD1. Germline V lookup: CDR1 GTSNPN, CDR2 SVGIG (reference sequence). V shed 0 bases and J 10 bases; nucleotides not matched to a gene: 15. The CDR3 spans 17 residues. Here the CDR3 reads CAWSVSRSGGGNSPLHF. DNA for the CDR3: TGTGCCTGGAGTGTAAGTCGATCGGGAGGGGGCAACTCACCCCTCCACTTT.